The rows below give T cell receptor beta chains drawn from one sample of a study of regulatory T cells in long-lasting Graves disease. MiXCR was run by TCRdb on the multiplex PCR reads, yielding one entry per CDR3 protein. The repertoire holds about 360,000 distinct CDR3 sequences, with 15% to 20% as singletons. This same sample was also taken into another study, of T cells in Graves' hyperthyroidism and ophthalmopathy.

This sample comprised peripheral blood mononuclear cells (PBMCs), obtained at new diagnosis, from a patient treated with antithyroid drugs. All receptors derive from a woman under 30 with Graves disease. Both conserved end residues are part of each CDR3. D genes are given only for firm matches. Size is stated for part of the rows, as once, few or many counts, or as a class when the clone is expanded.

V gene,CDR3 length,D gene,clone size,J gene,CDR3 protein,CDR3 DNA
TRBV5-4,13,-,few,TRBJ1-1,CASSHDWNTEAFF,TGTGCCAGCAGCCATGACTGGAACACTGAAGCTTTCTTT
TRBV7-2,12,-,-,TRBJ2-3,CASSVTSPYQYF,TGTGCCAGCAGCGTTACTAGCCCCTACCAGTATTTT
TRBV7-2,15,-,many,TRBJ2-6,CASSSQGTGANVLTF,TGTGCCAGCAGCTCGCAGGGTACTGGGGCCAACGTCCTGACTTTC
TRBV11-2,14,-,many,TRBJ2-7,CASSLAGTAYEQYF,TGTGCCAGCAGCTTAGCAGGCACAGCCTACGAGCAGTACTTC
TRBV30,13,-,many,TRBJ1-1,CAWSRQVGTEAFF,TGTGCCTGGAGTAGACAGGTAGGGACTGAAGCTTTCTTT
TRBV11-2,20,TRBD2,-,TRBJ2-2,CASSLGRWGLAGGTAGELFF,TGTGCCAGCAGCTTAGGGCGTTGGGGACTAGCGGGAGGGACGGCCGGGGAGCTGTTTTTT
TRBV7-2,18,TRBD1,few,TRBJ2-5,CASSLAGTALGWQETQYF,TGTGCCAGCAGCTTAGCCGGGACAGCTTTAGGGTGGCAAGAGACCCAGTACTTC
TRBV19,12,-,-,TRBJ2-1,CASSNPPGEQFF,TGTGCCAGTAGTAACCCCCCAGGTGAGCAGTTCTTC
TRBV7-3,15,TRBD1,-,TRBJ1-5,CASSSTGVENQPQHF,TGTGCCAGCAGCTCGACAGGGGTAGAGAATCAGCCCCAGCATTTT
TRBV6-5,15,-,many,TRBJ1-1,CASSYSLTANTEAFF,TGTGCCAGCAGTTACTCCTTGACAGCGAACACTGAAGCTTTCTTT
TRBV2,14,-,many,TRBJ2-5,CASSEGTYQETQYF,TGTGCCAGCAGTGAGGGGACTTACCAAGAGACCCAGTACTTC
TRBV7-8,17,TRBD1,many,TRBJ1-1,CASSLRGTGALNTEAFF,TGTGCCAGCAGCTTACGTGGGACAGGGGCCCTGAACACTGAAGCTTTCTTT
TRBV7-2,18,-,-,TRBJ1-4,CASSRGATGIARKEKLFF,TGTGCCAGCAGCCGAGGGGCAACAGGGATAGCGCGAAAAGAAAAACTGTTTTTT
TRBV11-2,15,-,many,TRBJ1-6,CASSLESGLNSPLHF,TGTGCCAGCAGCTTAGAGTCCGGGTTAAATTCACCCCTCCACTTT
TRBV27,13,-,many,TRBJ2-7,CASRGGQNYEQYF,TGTGCCAGCAGGGGAGGACAGAACTACGAGCAGTACTTC
TRBV6-1,15,TRBD1,-,TRBJ1-5,CASSRTGTGNQPQHF,TGTGCCAGCAGCCGGACCGGGACAGGCAATCAGCCCCAGCATTTT